This T cell receptor (beta chain) was captured in a study of blood T cell repertoires in COVID-19. At the level of the study: The samples span acute and convalescent COVID-19 from the United States, Italy and Spain. PBMCs, B-cell-depleted T cells, or T cells provided the cDNA or gDNA that made up the material.

Methods used by the authors: Reference gene primer amplification gave nucleated cell count estimates. Only in-frame clones appear in the TCRdb table, and some are missing; sequencing was by immunoSEQ multiplex PCR. V and J calls and clone size are as listed in that table; D and trimming were resolved from the DNA. The table lists about 310,000 clones, approximately 90% of them singletons. The germline gives CDR1 MNHEY, CDR2 SVGEGT. This CDR3 spans 16 amino acids. Trimming at V came to 2 bases and at J to 13 bases, leaving 18 bases not matched to a gene. The receptor was derived from a woman between 18 and 29 years old who had recovered from COVID-19. The sequenced sample was PBMCs or T cells enriched from blood (not recorded which). The rearrangement joins TRBV6-2 or TRBV6-3 to TRBJ1-2; 8 bases are a match to TRBD1. In DNA form, the CDR3 reads TGTGCCAGCAGTTACCCCCACGGACAGGGTGGAGAACGTGTCACCTTC. This sequence encodes CASSYPHGQGGERVTF.